These 3 T cell receptor beta chains originate from one sample sequenced in a study of CD8 T cells in Susac syndrome. Reverse transcription of roughly 0.5 to 1 ug RNA used random hexamers. TCRdb independently ran MiXCR on the immunoSEQ multiplex PCR reads; one entry per CDR3 protein. Found here are 100,000 to 150,000 distinct CDR3 sequences, around 94% of them singletons; the top ten hold around 0.2%. The material sequenced was CD8+ T cells from PBMCs. Receptors originate from a human donor with Susac syndrome.

This chain uses TRBV9 with TRBJ2-5, with TRBD2 matching over 13 bases. Losses at the gene ends were 3 bases for V and 4 bases for J; bases not matched to a gene: 6. Looked up from germline, CDR1 is SGDLS and CDR2 is YYNGEE. This CDR3 comprises 16 residues. DNA of the CDR3: TGTGCCAGCAGCGCAGGGACTAGCGGGGTGGTAGAGACCCAGTACTTC. It specifies CASSAGTSGVVETQYF.

The J gene is TRBJ1-6, the V gene TRBV6-1; TRBD1 matches 8 bases. V shed 6 bases, J shed 9 bases, and the junction held 7 bases outside the gene matches. Germline V gives CDR1 MNHNS, CDR2 SASEGT. The length of the CDR3 is 14 residues. In nucleotides, the CDR3 is TGTGCCAGCAGAGCCGGGACAGGAGGTTCACCCCTCCACTTT. Encoded protein: CASRAGTGGSPLHF.

The V call is TRBV7-2, the J call TRBJ2-7, with D maybe TRBD1 (5 bases). Germline V lookup: CDR1 SGHTA, CDR2 FQGNSA. Trimming left V 3 bases short and J 4 bases short, with 13 bases between. This CDR3 is built from 14 residues. CDR3 DNA sequence: TGTGCCAGCAGCTTGGAACAGGCGCTTTACGAGCAGTACTTC. This translates into CASSLEQALYEQYF.